This TCR beta chain was sequenced for a study of type 1 and type 2 diabetes patients. Study background: CD4+ or CD8+ T cells were positively selected from PBMCs with microbeads. Study results and caveats: With limited T2D and control samples, some T1D-only expanded clones may not be T1D-specific.

Genomic DNA was the PCR template. A primer set of 30 forward and 13 reverse primers amplified the CDR3. TCRdb re-called the multiplex PCR reads with MiXCR, one entry per CDR3 protein. The repertoire holds some 250,000 distinct CDR3 sequences, with 40% to 50% as singletons. The V gene end was trimmed by 3 bases and the J gene end by 6 bases; junction bases not matched to a gene: 5. The CDR3 extends over 13 amino acids. Per germline, CDR1 LNHDA and CDR2 SQIVND (reference sequence). Comment on this clonotype: Antigen specificity is unknown.

Diabetic patients met standard criteria for type 1 or type 2 diabetes. The clonotype originates from a young man with type 2 diabetes. This sequence joins TRBV19 and TRBJ2-7; 7 nucleotides align to TRBD1. The sequenced sample was peripheral blood mononuclear cells (PBMCs). CDR3 sequence: CASSISPGGEQYF. The CDR3 nucleotides read TGTGCCAGTAGTATTTCCCCAGGGGGCGAGCAGTACTTC.